One sample yielded the 27 T cell receptor beta chains listed below, sequenced in a study of blood T cell repertoires in COVID-19 (dated by TCRdb to about 2020). Library preparation used the immunoSEQ multiplex PCR assay. In its TCRdb copy, this immuneACCESS table keeps in-frame sequences only and misses some clones. Where compared with another copy, unresolved V genes explain less than half of these, and the others have no known cause. The sample table contains about 160,000 clones; only one count was recorded for roughly 86% of them. The ten largest clones represent 12% to 15% of the sample. Sequencing was carried out using peripheral blood. The receptor source for this set is a human donor with acute or convalescent COVID-19. The donor label of this sample is uncertain.

This chain connects TRBV27 to TRBJ2-3; TRBD1 agrees at 7 bases. Germline lookup yields CDR1 MNHEY and CDR2 SMNVEV (reference sequence). V was pared by 2 bases and J by 2 bases, with 4 bases of the junction left unmatched. There are 15 residues in the CDR3. CDR3 bases: TGTGCCAGCAGTTTAAGGGGGCCCACCACAGATACGCAGTATTTT. This sequence encodes CASSLRGPTTDTQYF.

The chain couples TRBV30 to TRBJ2-7; no reliable D call. CDR1 and CDR2 from the germline V gene are GTSNPN and SVGIG (reference sequence). Between the trimmed V and J ends, which lost 0 bases and 3 bases, there was a span of 9 bases. The CDR3 has 13 residues. CDR3: CAWSVFTGYEQYF. The DNA for the CDR3 is TGTGCCTGGAGTGTTTTCACCGGCTACGAGCAGTACTTC.

The J gene is TRBJ1-2, the V gene TRBV11-2; D is possibly TRBD1 (5 bases). This CDR3 has 14 amino acids. V was trimmed by 5 bases and J by 5 bases, leaving 15 bases between them. Germline V gene data show CDR1 as SGHAT and CDR2 as FQNNGV. The CDR3 spells CASSGNPGLYGYTF. In DNA form, the CDR3 reads TGTGCCAGCAGCGGAAATCCAGGGTTGTATGGCTACACCTTC.

The sample holds one count of this clone. V and J are TRBV21-1 and TRBJ1-5; the table names TRBD1, a call not compared with the DNA. TRBV21-1 is termed a pseudogene. The CDR3 runs 17 residues. CDR3 sequence (DNA): TGTGCCAGCAGCGGGGGAAGACAGGGGTTGAGCAATCAGCCCCAGCATTTT. It is translated as CASSGGRQGLSNQPQHF.

This sequence joins TRBV12-5 and TRBJ1-1; perhaps TRBD1 as D (5 bases). This CDR3 is built from 15 residues. Germline lookup yields CDR1 LGHNT and CDR2 FRNRAP. V lost 1 base to trimming and J lost 4 bases, with 13 bases between them. The CDR3, as DNA: TGTGCTAGTGGTTTGGCCCAGGGAGGGATCACTGAAGCTTTCTTT. This translates into CASGLAQGGITEAFF.

The chain is built from TRBV7-2 and TRBJ1-1; 9 positions match TRBD1. Germline CDR1 reads SGHTA; CDR2 reads FQGNSA. With 5 bases clipped from V and 3 bases from J, the junction kept 4 bases outside the gene matches. The CDR3 spans 14 residues. CDR3: CASSAQGAYTEAFF. The DNA of the CDR3 is TGTGCCAGCAGCGCACAGGGGGCTTACACTGAAGCTTTCTTT. The whole variable domain, filled in from reference TRBV7-2 and TRBJ1-1, reads GAGVSQSPSNKVTEKGKDVELRCDPISGHTALYWYRQSLGQGLEFLIYFQGNSAPDKSGLPSDRFSAERTGGSVSTLTIQRTQQEDSAVYLCASSAQGAYTEAFFGQGTRLTVV.

In nucleotides, the CDR3 is TGTGCCAGCAGGGGGTTAGCGGGGGAAGAGACCCCCCAGTACTTC. Translated, it gives CASRGLAGEETPQYF. The chain uses TRBV6-5 and TRBJ2-5; 9 bases are a match to TRBD2. The J segment lost 9 bases and the V segment lost 6 bases, leaving 14 bases of the junction unmatched. The CDR3 is 15 residues long. CDR1 and CDR2 (germline): MNHEY, SVGAGI.

This clone was observed a single time. V gene TRBV9 combines with J gene TRBJ1-6; 9 positions agree with TRBD1. V lost 4 bases and J lost 7; bases outside the gene matches: 6. Germline CDR1 reads SGDLS; CDR2 reads YYNGEE. This CDR3 has 15 residues. The CDR3 protein is CASSLRDRANSPLHF. CDR3 nucleotide sequence: TGTGCCAGCAGCCTCCGGGACAGGGCAAATTCACCCCTCCACTTT.

The gene calls are TRBV5-1 and TRBJ1-1; 11 nucleotides align to TRBD1. The junction had 1 base not matched to a gene; V was cut back by 0 bases and J by 0 bases. The CDR3 runs 16 residues. The V gene's germline CDR1 is SGHRS and CDR2 YFSETQ. CDR3 loop: CASSLGTGGLNTEAFF. DNA for the CDR3: TGCGCCAGCAGCTTGGGGACAGGGGGCTTGAACACTGAAGCTTTCTTT.

The rearrangement joins TRBV29-1 to TRBJ2-3, with 8 bases matching TRBD1. The CDR3 has 15 residues. V trimming: 2 bases; J trimming: 3 bases; junction bases outside the gene matches: 7. Germline V gives CDR1 SQVTM, CDR2 ANQGSEA. The CDR3 sequence is CSVEPGGDSTDTQYF. CDR3 bases: TGCAGCGTTGAACCAGGGGGCGATAGTACAGATACGCAGTATTTT.

V usage is TRBV15 and J usage is TRBJ1-1, with D tentatively TRBD1 (6 bases). The CDR3 is 15 residues long. V dropped 3 bases and J dropped 0 bases, with 11 bases sitting between them. Germline CDR1 is LNHNV and CDR2 is YYDKDF (reference sequence). CDR3 residues: CATSRWGQMNTEAFF. CDR3 DNA: TGTGCCACCAGCAGGTGGGGGCAGATGAACACTGAAGCTTTCTTT.

This CDR3 is CASSEAAYREPHTYEQYF. The DNA for the CDR3 is TGTGCCAGCAGTGAAGCGGCCTACAGGGAACCACATACCTACGAGCAGTACTTC. The chain carries TRBV6-1 and TRBJ2-7, with D tentatively TRBD1 (6 bases). Germline V lookup: CDR1 MNHNS, CDR2 SASEGT. The CDR3 length is 18 residues. V lost 0 bases and J 2 bases, leaving 20 bases between the germline ends.

V is TRBV2 and J is TRBJ1-2; no definite D call. V lost 3 bases, J lost 1 base, and 9 bases lay in between. The CDR3 sequence is 14 residues long. The germline gives CDR1 SNHLY, CDR2 FYNNEI. The DNA of the CDR3 is TGTGCCAGCAGTGAGGAGGGAAATAACTATGGCTACACCTTC. Protein: CASSEEGNNYGYTF.

The V gene is TRBV19, the J gene TRBJ1-5; D not certain. CDR3 size: 17 residues. Trimming took off 3 bases at V and 2 bases at J, with 17 bases between the two ends. Germline loops: CDR1 LNHDA, CDR2 SQIVND (reference sequence). The DNA for the CDR3 is TGTGCCAGTAGTATGGTTTTTGTTGGGCAGGGCAATCAGCCCCAGCATTTT. Its translation is CASSMVFVGQGNQPQHF.

CDR3 bases: TGTGCCATCAGCGGGTGGGACCCGGAGGGCTACAATGAGCAGTTCTTC. This encodes CAISGWDPEGYNEQFF. The chain has TRBV10-3 and TRBJ2-1, with D possibly matching TRBD2 (6 bases). Looked up from germline, CDR1 is ENHRY and CDR2 is SYGVKD. The CDR3 is 16 amino acids. The V end was cut by 6 bases, the J end by 3 bases, with 18 bases between.

The chain employs TRBV23-1 and TRBJ2-3, with D possibly matching TRBD1 (5 bases). TRBV23-1 is assigned to the ORF class and has an uncertain function. Deletions cut 1 base from V and 4 bases from J, with 6 bases between. This CDR3 is built from 13 residues. For the CDR3, the DNA is TGCGCCAGCAGTCAATGGGGCTCAGATACGCAGTATTTT. This sequence encodes CASSQWGSDTQYF.

The chain couples TRBV5-1 to TRBJ1-2; possibly TRBD1 for D (5 bases). Germline V gene lookup returns CDR1 SGHRS and CDR2 YFSETQ. V was clipped by 4 bases and J by 6 bases, with 10 bases between them. The CDR3 is 12 amino acids. This chain's CDR3 is CASSPGGDGYTF. CDR3 nucleotides: TGCGCCAGCAGCCCGGGGGGAGATGGCTACACCTTC.

V and J are TRBV5-6 and TRBJ2-1, with TRBD1 matching over 7 bases. Germline V gene lookup returns CDR1 SGHDT and CDR2 YYEEEE. The CDR3 extends over 17 amino acids. V dropped 4 bases and J dropped 3; count of bases not matched to a gene: 13. The CDR3 DNA reads as TGTGCCAGCAGCACCACCCATGACAGGGCGGGCTACAATGAGCAGTTCTTC. Encoded protein: CASSTTHDRAGYNEQFF.

The genes are TRBV5-4 and TRBJ2-1; no reliable D call. The CDR3 is 14 amino acids. Looked up from germline, CDR1 is SGHNT and CDR2 is YYREEE (reference sequence). V shed 4 bases and J shed 0 bases, with 8 bases lying between them. CDR3: CASSVKSSYNEQFF. The DNA for the CDR3 is TGTGCCAGCAGCGTAAAGAGCTCCTACAATGAGCAGTTCTTC.

V usage is TRBV4-2 and J usage is TRBJ2-2; 8 bases are a match to TRBD1. The CDR3 has 16 amino acids. Germline V gene sequence: CDR1 LGHNA, CDR2 YNFKEQ. V gave up 4 bases and J gave up 1 base; unmatched junction bases: 5. The CDR3 DNA follows: TGTGCCAGCAGCCCACGGGACAGGCTGAACACCGGGGAGCTGTTTTTT. This codes for CASSPRDRLNTGELFF.

CDR3 bases: TGTGCCAGCAGTGAGGGGGGGGGTAATGAAAAACTGTTTTTT. It encodes CASSEGGGNEKLFF. V is TRBV6-1 and J is TRBJ1-4; D is perhaps TRBD1 (5 bases). CDR3 length equals 14 residues. Germline CDR1 is MNHNS and CDR2 is SASEGT. V was pared by 3 bases and J by 4 bases, with 9 bases between.

CDR3 nucleotides: TGTGCCAGCGATCGGGGGAATGAGCAGTTCTTC. Translating gives CASDRGNEQFF. The genes are TRBV5-5 and TRBJ2-1; possible D gene TRBD2, 6 bases. The germline V gene has CDR1 SGHKS and CDR2 YYEKEE (reference sequence). The V end lost 7 bases, the J end lost 7 bases, and 9 bases lay between the germline ends. This CDR3 region has 11 residues.

The V and J genes are TRBV2 and TRBJ1-2, with 9 bases identical to TRBD1. Germline V gene data show CDR1 as SNHLY and CDR2 as FYNNEI. V dropped 6 bases and J dropped 7; count of bases not matched to a gene: 6. The CDR3 spans 13 residues. The CDR3 nucleotides read TGTGCCAGCAGCTCACAGGGGGCGGGTGGCTACACCTTC. Amino acids: CASSSQGAGGYTF.

The chain recombines TRBV7-9 with TRBJ1-1; the match to TRBD1 covers 8 bases. From germline, CDR1 is SEHNR and CDR2 FQNEAQ (reference sequence). V was pared by 5 bases and J by 0 bases, with 11 bases of the junction left unmatched. The CDR3 covers 17 residues. CDR3 amino acids: CASSTWTGQGMNTEAFF. The DNA for the CDR3 is TGTGCCAGCAGCACCTGGACAGGGCAGGGCATGAACACTGAAGCTTTCTTT.

CDR3 residues: CASRRAGWGDPNTQYF. CDR3 nucleotides: TGCGCCAGCCGGCGGGCAGGTTGGGGGGATCCGAATACGCAGTATTTT. V is TRBV5-1 and J is TRBJ2-3; the D gene is possibly TRBD2 (6 bases). Trimming cost V 7 bases and J 7 bases, with 25 bases left between them. The CDR3 length is 16 residues. Germline CDR1 SGHRS, CDR2 YFSETQ.

The rearrangement joins TRBV3-1 (or the pseudogene TRBV3-2) to TRBJ1-2, with a possible D match to TRBD1 (5 bases). The CDR3 is 13 amino acids. The germline CDR1 and CDR2 sequences are LGHDT and YNNKEL (reference sequence). The V and J ends lost 1 base and 7 bases respectively, with 10 bases between them. The CDR3 bases are TGTGCCAGCAGCCAAGCAAGGGGCACTGGCTACACCTTC. This encodes CASSQARGTGYTF.

The genes are TRBV11-2 and TRBJ2-5; no clear D gene. This CDR3 spans 14 amino acids. CDR1 and CDR2 (germline): SGHAT, FQNNGV. V was pared by 1 base and J by 3 bases, with 9 bases between. CDR3 in amino acids: CASSLGPTKETQYF. CDR3 nucleotide sequence: TGTGCCAGCAGCTTAGGACCAACTAAAGAGACCCAGTACTTC. The full variable domain, its missing parts supplied by reference TRBV11-2 and TRBJ2-5, is EAGVAQSPRYKIIEKRQSVAFWCNPISGHATLYWYQQILGQGPKLLIQFQNNGVVDDSQLPKDRFSAERLKGVDSTLKIQPAKLEDSAVYLCASSLGPTKETQYFGPGTRLLVL.